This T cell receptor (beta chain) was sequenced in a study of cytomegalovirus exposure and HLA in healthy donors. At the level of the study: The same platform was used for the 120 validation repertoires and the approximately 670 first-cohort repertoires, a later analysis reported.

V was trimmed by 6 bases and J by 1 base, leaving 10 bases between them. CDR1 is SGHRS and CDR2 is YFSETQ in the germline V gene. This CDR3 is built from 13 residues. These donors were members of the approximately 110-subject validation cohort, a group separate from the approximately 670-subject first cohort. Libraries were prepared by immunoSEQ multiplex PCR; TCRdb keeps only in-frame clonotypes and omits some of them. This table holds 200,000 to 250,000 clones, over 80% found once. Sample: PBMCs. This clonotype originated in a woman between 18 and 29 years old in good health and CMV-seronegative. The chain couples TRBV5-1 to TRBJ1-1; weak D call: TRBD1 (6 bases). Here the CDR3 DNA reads TGCGCCAGCACCCTGACAGGGAACACTGAAGCTTTCTTT. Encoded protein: CASTLTGNTEAFF.